This T cell receptor beta chain is drawn from a study of follicular helper T cells after annual influenza vaccination (dated by TCRdb to 2017 to 2019). As for the study more broadly: After each seasonal influenza vaccination, blood samples were collected on days 0, 7 and 28. To look at recall of cTfh clones, some subjects were tracked through successive annual vaccinations covering the 2013-2014, 2014-2015 and 2015-2016 seasons. One week after vaccination, a second recruited cohort of 12 to 13 subjects (Table S1) displayed a similar ICOS+CD38+ cTfh response. Multi-year samples were available for six subjects, with four spanning two vaccination seasons and two spanning three seasons. Samples from 2013-2014 were cryopreserved, whereas samples from about 2015 were processed immediately after collection.

For this clone: Its antigen is unknown. No base-level quality is on record; no much larger clone is a single base apart.

Via the germline V gene, CDR1 is ENHRY and CDR2 SYGVKD. V and J are truncated by 6 bases and 2 bases respectively, leaving an intervening sequence of 9 bases. The CDR3 runs 13 residues from the cysteine to the phenylalanine. Only the CDR3 DNA is retained, 39 bases long and in frame from the first base. General study outcomes and caveats: ICOS+CD38+ cTfh clonality correlated with the frequency of that population, and its change correlated with the change in circulating plasmablast frequency. Day 7 ICOS+CD38+ clones were most often found later in ICOS-CD38- cTfh, suggesting that subset may serve as a memory reservoir. With successive annual vaccinations, a recurrent oligoclonal ICOS+CD38+ cTfh response was recalled, and this response contained tetramer and AIM influenza-specific clonotypes. Because only 10-20% of the analyzed cells gave productive TCRB sequences, there was no way to sample rare clonotypes.

To prepare the library, the immunoSEQ multiplex PCR assay was applied. Adaptive Biotechnologies handled the TCRB amplification, library preparation, sequencing and preliminary bioinformatics at Survey level resolution. TCRB sequencing used multiplex PCR amplification of genomic DNA from sorted cTfh populations. The original pipeline was this. Clonality was computed in R as 1 minus normalized Shannon entropy; the Gini index was calculated with the R package ineq. To get the overlap score, the summed counts of shared sequences were divided by the total counts of all sequences in both of the compared samples. Significance of shared clonotypes was assessed by Fisher's exact test, with a theoretical repertoire of 10^7 TCRB sequences assumed. TCRdb re-hosts the immuneACCESS table, in-frame sequences only. Its copies lack some clones; in the studies checked, an unresolved V gene accounts for under half of them, and the cause for the rest is not known. The V and J calls and clone size are taken from that table; D and trimming were inferred from the DNA. For this sample there are several thousand clones; 80% to 90% appear just once. Roughly 3.5% of the sample rests with the top ten.

The meaning of the sample's time point label: 2014-2015 season, 7 days after vaccination. Seasonal inactivated influenza vaccine (Fluvarix) was administered to adults, and sorted blood CD4 subsets were tracked by TCRB sequencing before and after vaccination. To be eligible, subjects had to be community-dwelling and could not have received an influenza vaccine during the previous 6 months. Influenza vaccine contraindications, substance abuse, HIV/AIDS, active malignancy, immunomodulatory medication and active illness such as respiratory infection were included among the exclusion criteria. At each time point, somewhere between about 35 and 100 mL of blood was taken. Non-naive CD4+CXCR5+PD-1+ cells were defined as circulating Tfh and were sorted into ICOS+CD38+ and ICOS-CD38- fractions. PBMC were isolated using Ficoll-Paque PLUS or SepMate separation. Cell subsets were sorted from PBMC on a BD FACS Aria before DNA extraction.

The receptor comes from an adult who received the influenza vaccine. The chain was built from TRBV10-3 and TRBJ2-3; matching of 5 bases hints at TRBD1 as the D gene. The sample here was CXCR5+ CD38- circulating T follicular helper cells from blood, taken 7 days after influenza vaccination. The cell subset or site label of this sample denotes: circulating Tfh, non-naive CD4+CXCR5+PD-1+ (ICOS+CD38+ or ICOS-CD38-). The sequenced DNA is TGTGCCATCAGGCCAGGGAACACAGATACGCAGTATTTT. Translation gives CAIRPGNTDTQYF.